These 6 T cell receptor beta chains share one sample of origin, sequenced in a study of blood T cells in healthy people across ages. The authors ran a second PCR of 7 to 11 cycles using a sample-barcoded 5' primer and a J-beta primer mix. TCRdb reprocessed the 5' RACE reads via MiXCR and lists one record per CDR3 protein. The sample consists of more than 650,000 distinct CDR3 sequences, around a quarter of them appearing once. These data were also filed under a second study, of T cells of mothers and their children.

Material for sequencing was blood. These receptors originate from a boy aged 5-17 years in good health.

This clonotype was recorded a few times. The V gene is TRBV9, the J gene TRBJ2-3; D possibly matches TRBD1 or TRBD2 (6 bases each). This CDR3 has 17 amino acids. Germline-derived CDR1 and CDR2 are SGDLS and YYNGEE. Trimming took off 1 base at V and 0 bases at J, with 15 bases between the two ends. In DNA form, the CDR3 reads TGTGCCAGCAGCGTAAGTCTGACGGGGGCTAGCACAGATACGCAGTATTTT. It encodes CASSVSLTGASTDTQYF.

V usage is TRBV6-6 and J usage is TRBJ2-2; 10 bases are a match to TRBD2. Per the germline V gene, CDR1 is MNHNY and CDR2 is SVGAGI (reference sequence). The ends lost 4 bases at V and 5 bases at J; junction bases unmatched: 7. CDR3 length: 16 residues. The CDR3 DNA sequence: TGTGCCAGCAGTTCCAAGCGGGGGGGCCGAACCGGGGAGCTGTTTTTT. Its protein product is CASSSKRGGRTGELFF.

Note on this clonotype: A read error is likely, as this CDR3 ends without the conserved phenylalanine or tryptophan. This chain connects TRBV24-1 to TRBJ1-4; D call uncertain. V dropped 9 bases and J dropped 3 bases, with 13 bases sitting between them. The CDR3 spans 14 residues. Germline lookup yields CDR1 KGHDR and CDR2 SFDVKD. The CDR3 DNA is TGTGCCACCCGTGGTGGAGTTTCTAATGAAAAACTGTTTGTT. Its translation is CATRGGVSNEKLFV.

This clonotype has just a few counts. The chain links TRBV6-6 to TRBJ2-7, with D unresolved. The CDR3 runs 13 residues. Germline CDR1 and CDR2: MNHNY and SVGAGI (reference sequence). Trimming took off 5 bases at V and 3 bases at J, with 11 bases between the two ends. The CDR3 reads CASSLTIFYEQYF. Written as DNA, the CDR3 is TGTGCCAGCAGTCTAACCATTTTCTACGAGCAGTACTTC.

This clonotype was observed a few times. CDR3 in amino acids: CATRLTAEGTQYF. The CDR3 DNA reads TGTGCCACCCGACTGACAGCAGAAGGGACCCAGTACTTC. The chain employs TRBV15 and TRBJ2-5; a weak D match, TRBD1 (5 bases). Per the germline V gene, CDR1 is LNHNV and CDR2 is YYDKDF (reference sequence). V lost 8 bases to trimming and J lost 7 bases, with 17 bases between them. The CDR3 totals 13 residues.

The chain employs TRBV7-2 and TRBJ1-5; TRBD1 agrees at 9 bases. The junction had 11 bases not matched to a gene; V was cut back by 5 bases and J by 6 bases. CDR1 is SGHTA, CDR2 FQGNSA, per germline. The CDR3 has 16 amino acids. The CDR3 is CASSTRVLTGGQPQHF. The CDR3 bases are TGTGCCAGCAGCACGAGGGTCCTGACAGGGGGTCAGCCCCAGCATTTT. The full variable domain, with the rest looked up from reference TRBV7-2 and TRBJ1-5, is GAGVSQSPSNKVTEKGKDVELRCDPISGHTALYWYRQSLGQGLEFLIYFQGNSAPDKSGLPSDRFSAERTGGSVSTLTIQRTQQEDSAVYLCASSTRVLTGGQPQHFGDGTRLSIL.